One sample yielded the 29 T cell receptor beta chains listed below, sequenced in a study of human T cells and chemical hapten exposure. Sample time point: patch test 1, 2 weeks after DPC sensitization. The sample's treatment: therapeutic diphenylcyclopropenone sensitization with weekly scalp DPC. TCRdb passed the RACE reads through MiXCR, listing each CDR3 protein once. The repertoire includes 75,000 to 100,000 distinct CDR3 sequences, 12% of them detected once, and 3.5% sits in the top ten. The source was whole blood, collected in connection with sensitization to the hapten diphenylcyclopropenone (DPC). These receptors all come from a woman aged 60-75 years with alopecia areata. Some clones in this sample may be carry-over from other donors' samples.

Many counts were recorded for this clonotype. The chain combines TRBV7-8 with TRBJ1-6, with TRBD1 matching 11 bases. V lost 5 bases, J lost 9 bases, and 6 bases stayed unmatched. The germline gives CDR1 SGHVS, CDR2 FQNEAQ. This CDR3 region has 15 residues. The CDR3 reads CASSPGGQGGSPLHF. Written as DNA, the CDR3 is TGTGCCAGCAGCCCAGGGGGACAGGGGGGTTCACCCCTCCACTTT.

The chain employs TRBV20-1 and TRBJ2-3; 7 bases fit TRBD2. With 2 bases clipped from V and 8 bases from J, the junction kept 7 bases outside the gene matches. Germline V gene lookup returns CDR1 DFQATT and CDR2 SNEGSKA (reference sequence). The CDR3 is 13 amino acids. Here the CDR3 reads CSARFQGGSTQYF. The DNA of the CDR3 is TGCAGTGCTAGATTCCAGGGCGGGAGTACGCAGTATTTT.

The J gene is TRBJ2-3, the V gene TRBV11-3; TRBD1 is a possible D gene (6 bases). The V and J ends lost 10 bases and 6 bases respectively, with 20 bases between them. Looked up from germline, CDR1 is SGHNT and CDR2 is YENEEA. The CDR3 is made up of 14 amino acids. The CDR3 sequence is CATSSDSKSDTQYF. The CDR3 nucleotides are TGTGCCACCAGTTCGGACAGTAAATCCGATACGCAGTATTTT.

This clonotype was detected only a few times. The rearrangement links TRBV29-1 to TRBJ1-5; maybe TRBD1 (6 bases). This CDR3 has 16 residues. Germline V gives CDR1 SQVTM, CDR2 ANQGSEA. V was trimmed by 4 bases and J by 5 bases, leaving 21 bases between them. This chain's CDR3 is CSVVIRGGGSDQPQHF. In nucleotides, the CDR3 is TGCAGCGTTGTAATACGGGGAGGGGGTTCGGATCAGCCCCAGCATTTT.

This chain connects TRBV21-1 to TRBJ2-3; no DNA check was done on the table's D call, TRBD2. TRBV21-1 is marked as a pseudogene. This CDR3 region has 16 residues. As DNA, the CDR3 is TGTGCCAGCAATACGCTATCCGGGACTCCCAGGGATACGCAGTATTTT. This gives the protein CASNTLSGTPRDTQYF.

V usage is TRBV27 and J usage is TRBJ2-5; D unresolved. The CDR3 covers 15 residues. Germline V gene data show CDR1 as MNHEY and CDR2 as SMNVEV (reference sequence). Trimming removed 0 bases from V and 0 bases from J, with 8 bases in between. The CDR3 reads CASSLSDGYQETQYF. CDR3 nucleotide sequence: TGTGCCAGCAGTTTATCGGACGGGTACCAAGAGACCCAGTACTTC.

This rearrangement joins TRBV4-2 to TRBJ1-2; TRBD1 agrees at 8 bases. V lost 4 bases and J lost 6; bases outside the gene matches: 4. Germline values: CDR1 LGHNA, CDR2 YNFKEQ. CDR3 size: 13 residues. CDR3 amino acids: CASSPTGDDGYTF. DNA for the CDR3: TGTGCCAGCAGCCCGACAGGGGACGATGGCTACACCTTC.

Ten or more counts support this clonotype. The chain joins TRBV5-1 to TRBJ2-1; a possible D gene is TRBD1 (6 bases). V dropped 4 bases and J dropped 0 bases, with 14 bases sitting between them. This CDR3 has 16 residues. Germline lookup yields CDR1 SGHRS and CDR2 YFSETQ. The CDR3 sequence: CASSIGGTSSYNEQFF. The CDR3 DNA follows: TGCGCCAGCAGCATAGGGGGTACCAGCTCCTACAATGAGCAGTTCTTC.

This clonotype appeared a few times. CDR3: CASSIPGRSWSYGYTF. CDR3 DNA: TGTGCCAGTAGTATCCCCGGCAGGAGTTGGAGCTATGGCTACACCTTC. The chain has TRBV19 and TRBJ1-2; D is uncertain. V dropped 3 bases and J dropped 4 bases, with 18 bases sitting between them. Germline lookup yields CDR1 LNHDA and CDR2 SQIVND (reference sequence). The CDR3 is 16 residues long. Combining the CDR3 with reference TRBV19 and TRBJ1-2 gives the whole variable domain DGGITQSPKYLFRKEGQNVTLSCEQNLNHDAMYWYRQDPGQGLRLIYYSQIVNDFQKGDIAEGYSVSREKKESFPLTVTSAQKNPTAFYLCASSIPGRSWSYGYTFGSGTRLTVV.

This clonotype appeared many times. The CDR3 protein is CASSQENNSPLHF. CDR3 sequence (DNA): TGTGCCAGCAGCCAAGAAAATAATTCACCCCTCCACTTT. This chain links TRBV3-1 with TRBJ1-6; D remains ambiguous. Trimming pared 0 bases from V and 5 bases from J, leaving 2 bases between. The germline CDR1 and CDR2 sequences are LGHDT and YNNKEL (reference sequence). The CDR3 extends over 13 amino acids.

A few counts support this clonotype. The chain joins TRBV12-3 or TRBV12-4 to TRBJ1-1; 7 bases match TRBD1. The V gene end was trimmed by 4 bases and the J gene end by 1 base; junction bases not matched to a gene: 3. The CDR3 extends over 14 amino acids. The CDR3 region is CASSSGQANTEAFF. Written as DNA, the CDR3 is TGTGCCAGCAGTTCCGGACAGGCGAACACTGAAGCTTTCTTT.

This clonotype occurred a few times. The gene calls are TRBV5-1 and TRBJ1-4, with 7 bases identical to TRBD1. The CDR3 loop spans 16 amino acids. The junction had 15 bases not matched to a gene; V was cut back by 6 bases and J by 7 bases. Germline V gene sequence: CDR1 SGHRS, CDR2 YFSETQ. The CDR3 region has the DNA TGCGCCAGCACCCTGTCGGGACAGTTGAAAGGTGAAAAACTGTTTTTT. This sequence encodes CASTLSGQLKGEKLFF. Full variable domain (outside the CDR3, taken from reference TRBV5-1 and TRBJ1-4): KAGVTQTPRYLIKTRGQQVTLSCSPISGHRSVSWYQQTPGQGLQFLFEYFSETQRNKGNFPGRFSGRQFSNSRSEMNVSTLELGDSALYLCASTLSGQLKGEKLFFGSGTQLSVL.

V is TRBV20-1 and J is TRBJ2-6, with 7 bases aligning to TRBD1. V trimming: 5 bases; J trimming: 0 bases; junction bases outside the gene matches: 7. In germline, CDR1 is DFQATT, CDR2 SNEGSKA (reference sequence). The CDR3 covers 16 residues. In DNA, the CDR3 is TGCAGTGCTCGCGACGACAGGGCCTCTGGGGCCAACGTCCTGACTTTC. It yields the protein CSARDDRASGANVLTF.

This chain links TRBV27 with TRBJ2-3; TRBD1 matches at 7 bases. Germline V gene data show CDR1 as MNHEY and CDR2 as SMNVEV (reference sequence). Unmatched junction bases numbered 5, after V lost 0 bases and J lost 5 bases. The CDR3 contains 15 residues. The CDR3 region has the DNA TGTGCCAGCAGTTTATCGTGGGCAGGGGGAGATACGCAGTATTTT. This gives the protein CASSLSWAGGDTQYF.

This sequence joins TRBV11-2 and TRBJ2-6, with D unclear. The CDR3 covers 17 residues. Trimming left V 0 bases short and J 1 base short, with 10 bases between. Per the germline V gene, CDR1 is SGHAT and CDR2 is FQNNGV. CDR3 in DNA: TGTGCCAGCAGCTTAGAGAGGTTTGGATCTGGGGCCAACGTCCTGACTTTC. This codes for CASSLERFGSGANVLTF.

Notes on this clonotype: One junction end does not reproduce the germline sequence, and a read error may be involved. The rearrangement links TRBV7-7 to TRBJ2-1; D possibly corresponds to TRBD2 (6 bases). CDR3 length: 16 amino acids. The germline CDR1 and CDR2 sequences are SSHAT and FNYEAQ (reference sequence). Here the CDR3 DNA reads TGTGCTAGCAGTTTGAACCCGGGAACGGGAGACAATGAGCAGTTCTTC. Its protein is CASSLNPGTGDNEQFF.

This clonotype has more than one count but fewer than ten. The chain uses TRBV12-3 or TRBV12-4 and TRBJ2-1, with TRBD1 as a possible D gene (6 bases). CDR3 length: 14 residues. V shed 5 bases and J shed 4 bases, with 12 bases lying between them. The DNA for the CDR3 is TGTGCCAGCAGTGACCAGGGGAGATACAATGAGCAGTTCTTC. It specifies CASSDQGRYNEQFF.

This clonotype was recorded at least ten times. The J gene is TRBJ1-4, the V gene TRBV11-2; 8 positions match TRBD1. The CDR3 extends over 20 amino acids. Germline V gene lookup returns CDR1 SGHAT and CDR2 FQNNGV. V lost 3 bases, J lost 0 bases, and 15 bases stayed unmatched. The CDR3 sequence: CASSFGGSQGALTTNEKLFF. The CDR3 bases are TGTGCCAGCAGCTTCGGAGGGTCCCAGGGGGCGCTTACAACTAATGAAAAACTGTTTTTT. The full variable domain, rest sourced from reference TRBV11-2 and TRBJ1-4, is EAGVAQSPRYKIIEKRQSVAFWCNPISGHATLYWYQQILGQGPKLLIQFQNNGVVDDSQLPKDRFSAERLKGVDSTLKIQPAKLEDSAVYLCASSFGGSQGALTTNEKLFFGSGTQLSVL.

This clonotype was seen a handful of times. The rearrangement joins TRBV20-1 to TRBJ1-1; D is uncertain. Germline lookup yields CDR1 DFQATT and CDR2 SNEGSKA (reference sequence). Trimming took off 3 bases at V and 0 bases at J, with 8 bases between the two ends. CDR3 length equals 13 residues. CDR3 amino acids: CSASKQMNTEAFF. CDR3 DNA sequence: TGCAGTGCTAGTAAACAGATGAACACTGAAGCTTTCTTT.

In this sample, this clonotype turned up many times. The chain has TRBV29-1 and TRBJ1-2; D gene uncertain. Looked up from germline, CDR1 is SQVTM and CDR2 is ANQGSEA. The CDR3 loop spans 13 amino acids. The germline V and J ends were trimmed by 1 base and 7 bases, with 13 bases remaining between them. The CDR3 here is CSVEGQSDAGYTF. DNA for the CDR3: TGCAGCGTTGAAGGGCAGAGTGATGCTGGCTACACCTTC.

This clonotype was picked up a small number of times. CDR3 sequence: CASSEASGGTTDTQYF. CDR3 nucleotide sequence: TGTGCCAGCAGTGAAGCTAGCGGGGGGACCACAGATACGCAGTATTTT. The chain couples TRBV2 to TRBJ2-3, with 10 bases matching TRBD2. The CDR3 runs to 16 residues. Trimming removed 0 bases from V and 2 bases from J; junction bases left unmatched: 2. The germline V gene encodes CDR1 SNHLY and CDR2 FYNNEI.

This sequence joins TRBV6-6 and TRBJ1-1, with no clear D. The CDR3 sequence is 11 residues long. V lost 5 bases to trimming and J lost 11 bases, with 12 bases between them. Germline CDR1 MNHNY, CDR2 SVGAGI (reference sequence). The CDR3 protein is CASSPGGLAFF. The CDR3 DNA follows: TGTGCCAGCAGTCCGGGAGGGCTTGCTTTCTTT.

The table lists this clonotype with a few counts. The chain recombines TRBV5-4 with TRBJ2-2; D remains ambiguous. V was cut by 2 bases and J by 1 base, with 6 bases left in between. Germline-derived CDR1 and CDR2 are SGHNT and YYREEE (reference sequence). This CDR3 is built from 14 residues. The CDR3: CASSFLQNTGELFF. The CDR3, as DNA: TGTGCCAGCAGCTTTTTACAGAACACCGGGGAGCTGTTTTTT.

The chain is built from TRBV10-1 and TRBJ2-1, with TRBD2 matching over 8 bases. Trimming cost V 8 bases and J 6 bases; bases outside gene matches: 9. From germline, CDR1 is WNHNN and CDR2 SYGVQD (reference sequence). The CDR3 extends over 14 amino acids. The CDR3 reads CASSSSGGINEQFF. The CDR3 DNA sequence: TGCGCCAGCTCCTCCAGCGGGGGAATCAATGAGCAGTTCTTC.

The CDR3 loop is CSVGISGGEQYF. The CDR3 nucleotides read TGCAGCGTTGGGATCAGCGGAGGCGAGCAGTACTTC. This chain joins TRBV29-1 and TRBJ2-7, with D possibly being TRBD2 (5 bases). Trimming left V 4 bases short and J 6 bases short, with 13 bases between. CDR1 is SQVTM and CDR2 is ANQGSEA in the germline V gene. This CDR3 is 12 amino acids long.

The chain employs TRBV6-5 and TRBJ2-3; maybe TRBD1 (5 bases). This CDR3 is 15 amino acids long. Germline assignment: CDR1 MNHEY and CDR2 SVGAGI. V lost 1 base, J lost 3 bases, and 11 bases lay in between. The CDR3 nucleotides read TGTGCCAGCAGTTACTTGAAGGGGATGACAGATACGCAGTATTTT. Protein sequence: CASSYLKGMTDTQYF.

This clonotype was seen repeatedly, ten times or more. The rearrangement links TRBV5-6 to TRBJ2-3; D may correspond to TRBD1 or TRBD2 (5 bases each). The ends were cut back, 2 bases at V and 2 bases at J, with 15 bases in the middle. The CDR3 consists of 16 residues. Germline CDR1 and CDR2: SGHDT and YYEEEE. The CDR3 reads CASSFSLRGDTDTQYF. CDR3 nucleotide sequence: TGTGCCAGCAGCTTCTCCCTACGGGGCGACACAGATACGCAGTATTTT.

Ten or more counts support this clonotype. The J gene is TRBJ1-5, the V gene TRBV7-9; D is unresolved. The CDR3 consists of 11 residues. Trimming removed 5 bases from V and 7 bases from J, with 6 bases in between. In germline, CDR1 is SEHNR, CDR2 FQNEAQ (reference sequence). Written as DNA, the CDR3 is TGTGCCAGCAGCGCAGGCCAGCCCCAGCATTTT. Translating gives CASSAGQPQHF.

Ten or more counts support this clonotype. The gene calls are TRBV20-1 and TRBJ2-1; TRBD2 agrees at 9 bases. Trimming removed 0 bases from V and 7 bases from J; junction bases left unmatched: 10. Germline V CDR1 and CDR2: DFQATT, SNEGSKA (reference sequence). The CDR3 sequence is 16 residues long. DNA for the CDR3: TGCAGTGCTAGAGATCGGGCAGGACTAGCGACAAATGAGCAGTTCTTC. This encodes CSARDRAGLATNEQFF.